This record concerns one T cell receptor beta chain sequence. The table lists this clonotype with a count of one. Its antigen target is currently unknown. Sequence at one end of the junction differs from germline and may be a read error. Using a constant-region primer and ProtoScript II reverse transcriptase, TCRbeta-specific cDNA was reverse-transcribed from around 520 ng total RNA. TCRbeta libraries were built with three nested multiplex PCR rounds, a slightly modified ARM-PCR procedure. The first two PCR rounds used multiplex TRBV1-TRBV30 forward primers with a Cbeta reverse primer, each for about 10 cycles. A final 25-cycle PCR with Deep VentR polymerase added sample barcodes and Illumina adapters. Before sequencing, amplicons of 200-500 bp were purified from gel using a QIAquick gel extraction kit. TCRbeta amplicons were sequenced on an Illumina HiSeq 2500 with 250-bp paired-end reads. Per the source publication's procedure: Trimmomatic v0.33 was used to quality-trim the reads, and FLASH v1.2.11 was used to merge paired reads so that full CDR3 sequences could be recovered. MiGEC v1.2.1b assigned V, D and J germline segments to the rearranged TCRbeta sequences. Clonotype statistics and Shannon-Wiener diversity indices were calculated with VDJtools v1.0.0. Except for diversity analysis, only each sample's 250 most abundant clonotypes were used in subsequent analyses to reduce sampling bias. The public reads were reanalyzed by TCRdb: fastp trimming at Q25, MiXCR alignment, in-frame beta chains only. Every distinct CDR3 protein forms one entry, paired with its most common genes and DNA. The authors' filters were not applied to this entry. Recorded for this sample are about 50,000 distinct CDR3 sequences; around 77% of them occurred a single time. Approximately 25% of the sample goes to the ten largest clones.

This sample is part of a study of tumor-infiltrating lymphocytes in primary liver carcinoma (dated by TCRdb to between 2016 and 2019). About the investigation overall: Of the five patients (three men and two women, aged 30 to 69 years), four had hepatocellular carcinoma and one had combined HCC and intrahepatic cholangiocarcinoma. Tumors of the five patients were stage T1-T3 N0M0 with maximum diameters of roughly 4.2 to 11 cm. Each sample produced roughly 3.65 to 8 million productive TCRbeta reads, and read depth showed no significant difference between tissue types. TCRbeta repertoire sequencing, expression microarrays and whole-exome sequencing were combined in the study across five regions of each liver tumor, with adjacent normal tissue and blood also included. TCRbeta repertoire sequencing covered roughly 35 specimens from 5 patients: 25 tumor regions, 5 adjacent noncancerous liver tissues and 5 peripheral blood samples. Agilent mRNA microarray profiling was performed on the roughly 25 tumor region samples to relate TCRbeta repertoire diversity to the local molecular phenotype. High reproducibility was observed for the technical replicate repertoires, with mean shared-clone rates about 0.92 and correlation coefficients above 0.95. Overall study results and their limits: Since the samples were bulk and unsorted, there was no way to compare CD4+ and CD8+ T cell repertoires. The top 250 clones made up a significantly larger repertoire fraction in tumors than in blood (p = 0.039). Just about 8-25% of top clones turned up in all five regions of a tumor, which suggests spatial heterogeneity among tumor-infiltrating T cells. Only 4 or 5 patients were included in the study, and the authors note that the findings should be validated in a larger study. Repertoire overlap was higher between tumor regions (mean around 36%) than tumor-adjacent (around 17%) or tumor-blood (14%) pairs, consistent with antigen-driven expansion. Only the TCR beta chain was sequenced, so true repertoire diversity is likely underestimated because unpaired alpha chains were not captured.

Without any cell sorting, total RNA and DNA were co-extracted from around 18-30 mg of bulk tissue using the AllPrep DNA/RNA mini kit. Between November 2015 and early 2016, several patients in China with histopathologically diagnosed primary liver carcinoma had surgical resection. At the time of sampling, the patients were treatment-naive and had chronic HBV infection. Each tumor was sampled at five spatially separated regions: the tumor centre plus the superior, inferior, left-lateral and right-lateral poles. According to histology, viable tumor cells made up more than 75% of every tumor sample. Fresh tumor and adjacent tissue pieces were bisected; one half was stored in RNAlater at -80°C, the other sent for histology. The germline V gene supplies CDR1 SGHAT and CDR2 FQNNGV. The CDR3 measures 14 amino acids from cysteine to phenylalanine. Only CDR3 DNA is held: 42 bases, read in frame from base 1.

The TCR was taken from a man aged 40-49 years with primary liver carcinoma and hepatitis B virus infection. Source material: liver tumor tissue from sampling region 5. In light of the paper, this sample's cell subset or site label describes: tumor region T5, tumor centre. The chain is encoded by TRBV11-2 joined to TRBJ2-1; 11 middle bases align to TRBD2. The DNA sequence follows: TGTGCTAGCAGACAGACTAGCGGGACGGGTGAGCAGTTCTTC. Its translation is CASRQTSGTGEQFF.